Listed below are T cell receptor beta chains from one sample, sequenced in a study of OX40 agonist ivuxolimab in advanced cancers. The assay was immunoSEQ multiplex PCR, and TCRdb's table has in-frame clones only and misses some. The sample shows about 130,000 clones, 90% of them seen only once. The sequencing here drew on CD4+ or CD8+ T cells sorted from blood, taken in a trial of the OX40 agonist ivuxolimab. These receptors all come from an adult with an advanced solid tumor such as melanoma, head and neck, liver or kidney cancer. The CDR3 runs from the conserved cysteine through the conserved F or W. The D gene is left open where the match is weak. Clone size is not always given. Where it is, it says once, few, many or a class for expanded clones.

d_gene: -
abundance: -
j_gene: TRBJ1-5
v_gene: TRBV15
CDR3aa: CATSRVGDQPQHF
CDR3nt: TGTGCCACCAGCAGAGTAGGGGATCAGCCCCAGCATTTT

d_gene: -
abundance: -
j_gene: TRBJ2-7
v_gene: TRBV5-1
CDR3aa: CASIGPKDEQYF
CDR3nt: TGCGCCAGCATCGGCCCGAAGGACGAGCAGTACTTC

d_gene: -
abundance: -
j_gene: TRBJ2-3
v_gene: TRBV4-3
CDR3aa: CASSHRTSGADTQYF
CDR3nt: TGCGCCAGCAGCCATCGAACTAGTGGGGCAGATACGCAGTATTTT

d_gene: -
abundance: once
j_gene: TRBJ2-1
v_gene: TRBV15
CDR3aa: CATSSNNEQFF
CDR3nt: TGTGCCACCAGCAGTAACAATGAGCAGTTCTTC

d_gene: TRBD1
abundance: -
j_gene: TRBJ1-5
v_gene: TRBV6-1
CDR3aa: CASSASGTGDQPQHF
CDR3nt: TGTGCCAGCAGTGCCTCTGGGACAGGGGATCAGCCCCAGCATTTT

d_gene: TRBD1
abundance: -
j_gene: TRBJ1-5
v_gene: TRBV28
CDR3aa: CAGQEDSNQPQHF
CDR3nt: TGTGCCGGACAGGAAGATAGCAATCAGCCCCAGCATTTT

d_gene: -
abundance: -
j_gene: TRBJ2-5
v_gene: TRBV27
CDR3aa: CASSYQQGTQETQYF
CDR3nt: TGTGCCAGCAGTTACCAACAGGGAACCCAAGAGACCCAGTACTTC

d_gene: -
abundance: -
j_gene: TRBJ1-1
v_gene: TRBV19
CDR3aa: CASSGQLNTEAFF
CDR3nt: TGTGCCAGCTCCGGACAGCTGAACACTGAAGCTTTCTTT

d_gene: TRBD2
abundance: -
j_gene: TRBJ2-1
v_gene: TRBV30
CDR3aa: CAWRTSDYNEQFF
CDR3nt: TGTGCCTGGAGGACTAGCGACTACAATGAGCAGTTCTTC

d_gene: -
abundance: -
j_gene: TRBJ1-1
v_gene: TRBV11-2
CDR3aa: CASSLGPPRTEAFF
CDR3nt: TGTGCCAGCAGCCTCGGACCACCGCGCACTGAAGCTTTCTTT

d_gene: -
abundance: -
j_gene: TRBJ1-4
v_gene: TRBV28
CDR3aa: CASSLRGATNEKLFF
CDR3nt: TGTGCCAGCAGTTTGCGGGGGGCAACTAATGAAAAACTGTTTTTT

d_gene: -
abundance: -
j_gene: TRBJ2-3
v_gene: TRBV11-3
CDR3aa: CASSLMGTDTQYF
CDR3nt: TGTGCCAGCAGCTTAATGGGCACAGATACGCAGTATTTT

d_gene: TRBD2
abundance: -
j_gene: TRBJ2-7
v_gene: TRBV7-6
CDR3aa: CASSFGLAGGEQYF
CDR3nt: TGTGCCAGCAGCTTCGGACTAGCGGGAGGCGAGCAGTACTTC

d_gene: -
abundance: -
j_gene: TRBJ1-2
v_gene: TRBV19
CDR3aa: CASSIMGSGGYTF
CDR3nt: TGTGCCAGTAGTATTATGGGGTCGGGAGGCTACACCTTC

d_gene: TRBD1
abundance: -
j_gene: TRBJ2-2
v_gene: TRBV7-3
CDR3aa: CASSLRAGGLPGELFF
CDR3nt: TGTGCCAGCAGCTTAAGGGCAGGGGGCCTCCCCGGGGAGCTGTTTTTT

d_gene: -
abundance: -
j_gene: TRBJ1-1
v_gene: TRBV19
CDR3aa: CASSMQGSEAFF
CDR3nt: TGTGCCAGTAGTATGCAGGGCTCTGAAGCTTTCTTT

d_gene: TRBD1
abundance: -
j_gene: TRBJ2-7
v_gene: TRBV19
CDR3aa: CASSTGTGTYEQYF
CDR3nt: TGTGCCAGTAGCACCGGGACAGGGACCTACGAGCAGTACTTC

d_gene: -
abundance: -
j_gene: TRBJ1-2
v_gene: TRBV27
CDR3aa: CASSLFRGNGYTF
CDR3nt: TGTGCCAGCAGTTTATTTAGGGGAAATGGCTACACCTTC

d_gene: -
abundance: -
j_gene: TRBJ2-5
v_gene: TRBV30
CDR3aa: CAWSWGGRGETQYF
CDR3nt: TGTGCCTGGTCATGGGGGGGGCGCGGGGAGACCCAGTACTTC

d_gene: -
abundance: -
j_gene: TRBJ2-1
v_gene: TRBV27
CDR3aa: CASSLSSGDGRIGEQFF
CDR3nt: TGTGCCAGCAGTTTATCGTCAGGGGATGGTAGAATTGGGGAGCAGTTCTTC

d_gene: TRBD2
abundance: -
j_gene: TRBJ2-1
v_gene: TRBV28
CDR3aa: CASSPRGVRRGSVFF
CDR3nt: TGTGCCAGCAGTCCCCGTGGGGTAAGGCGGGGGTCCGTATTCTTC

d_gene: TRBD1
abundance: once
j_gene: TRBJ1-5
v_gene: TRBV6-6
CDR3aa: CASSSGQSNQPQHF
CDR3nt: TGTGCCAGCAGTTCGGGACAGAGCAATCAGCCCCAGCATTTT

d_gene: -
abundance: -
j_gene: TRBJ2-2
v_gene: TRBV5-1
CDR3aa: CASTPGAGAAAGELFF
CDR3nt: TGCGCCAGCACTCCAGGGGCGGGAGCTGCGGCCGGGGAGCTGTTTTTT

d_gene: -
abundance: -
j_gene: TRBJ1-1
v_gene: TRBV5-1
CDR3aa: CASSPRTDSMNTEAFF
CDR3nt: TGCGCCAGCAGCCCCCGGACAGATTCCATGAACACTGAAGCTTTCTTT

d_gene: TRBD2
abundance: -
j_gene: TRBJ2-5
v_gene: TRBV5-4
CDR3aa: CASSVGLAGGETQYF
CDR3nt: TGTGCCAGCAGCGTCGGACTAGCGGGAGGTGAGACCCAGTACTTC

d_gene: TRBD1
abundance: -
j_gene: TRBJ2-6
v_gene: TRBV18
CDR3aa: CASSPLGQGATGANVLTF
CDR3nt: TGTGCCAGCTCACCACTTGGACAGGGGGCGACTGGGGCCAACGTCCTGACTTTC

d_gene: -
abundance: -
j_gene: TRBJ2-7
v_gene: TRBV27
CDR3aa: CASSLFASFSYEQYF
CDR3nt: TGTGCCAGCAGTTTATTTGCCAGCTTCTCCTACGAGCAGTACTTC

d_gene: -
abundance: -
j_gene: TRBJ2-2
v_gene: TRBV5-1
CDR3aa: CASSPYGTGELFF
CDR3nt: TGCGCCAGCAGCCCCTATGGCACCGGGGAGCTGTTTTTT

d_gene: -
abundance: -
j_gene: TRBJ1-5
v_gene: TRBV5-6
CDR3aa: CASSGSNQPQHF
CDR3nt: TGTGCCAGCAGCGGTAGCAATCAGCCCCAGCATTTT

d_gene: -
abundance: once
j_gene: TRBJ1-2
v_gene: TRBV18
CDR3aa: CASSPPTGTRNYGYTF
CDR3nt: TGTGCCAGCTCACCACCGACCGGGACACGTAACTATGGCTACACCTTC

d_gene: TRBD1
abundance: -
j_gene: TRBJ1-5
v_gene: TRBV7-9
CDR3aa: CASSPGTDNQPQHF
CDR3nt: TGTGCCAGCAGCCCCGGGACAGACAATCAGCCCCAGCATTTT

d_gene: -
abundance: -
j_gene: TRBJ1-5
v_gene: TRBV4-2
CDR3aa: CASSSRGAQGNQPQHF
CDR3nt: TGTGCCAGCAGCTCGAGGGGAGCACAGGGTAATCAGCCCCAGCATTTT

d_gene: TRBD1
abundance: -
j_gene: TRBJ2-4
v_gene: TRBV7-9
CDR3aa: CASSSRTGSLAKNIQYF
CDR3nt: TGTGCCAGCAGCTCCCGGACAGGGTCTCTAGCCAAAAACATTCAGTACTTC

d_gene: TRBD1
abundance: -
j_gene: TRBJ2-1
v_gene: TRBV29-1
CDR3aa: CSVVGTGYNEQFF
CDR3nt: TGCAGCGTTGTGGGGACAGGATACAATGAGCAGTTCTTC

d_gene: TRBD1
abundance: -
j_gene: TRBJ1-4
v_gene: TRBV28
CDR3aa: CASSLWPPGQGREKLFF
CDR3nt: TGTGCCAGCAGTTTATGGCCCCCGGGACAGGGTCGGGAAAAACTGTTTTTT

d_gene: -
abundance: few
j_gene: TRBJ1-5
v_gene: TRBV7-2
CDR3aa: CASSFDDYSNQPQHF
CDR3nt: TGTGCCAGCAGCTTCGACGACTATAGCAATCAGCCCCAGCATTTT

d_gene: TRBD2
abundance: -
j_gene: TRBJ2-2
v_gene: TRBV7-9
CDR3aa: CASSRGDTGELFF
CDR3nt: TGTGCCAGCAGCCGGGGGGACACCGGGGAGCTGTTTTTT

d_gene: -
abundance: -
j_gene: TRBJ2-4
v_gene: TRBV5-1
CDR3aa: CASTSGEGAKNIQYF
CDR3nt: TGCGCCAGCACGTCCGGGGAAGGGGCCAAAAACATTCAGTACTTC

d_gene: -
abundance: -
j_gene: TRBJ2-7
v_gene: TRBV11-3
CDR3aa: CASSPRTATYEQYF
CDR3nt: TGTGCCAGCAGCCCAAGGACCGCCACCTACGAGCAGTACTTC

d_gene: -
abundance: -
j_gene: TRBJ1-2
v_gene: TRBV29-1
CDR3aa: CSVESGGYYGYTF
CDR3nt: TGCAGCGTTGAATCAGGAGGGTACTATGGCTACACCTTC